This T cell receptor (beta chain) was found in a study of blood T cells in healthy people across ages. Primers used in a second PCR of about 6 to 12 cycles were a sample-barcoded 5' primer and a J-beta primer mix. One entry per CDR3 protein, called by TCRdb with MiXCR from the 5' RACE reads. The sample yields hundreds of thousands of distinct CDR3 sequences, 45% to 50% seen once. With respect to this clonotype: Its specificity is unknown.

General study points: Estimated diversity, derived from one million T cells, was regarded as an underestimate.

V lost 0 bases to trimming and J lost 6 bases, with 22 bases between them. There are 18 residues in the CDR3. Germline lookup yields CDR1 MGHRA and CDR2 YSYEKL. Source material: blood. The V call is TRBV4-1, the J call TRBJ2-3; perhaps TRBD1 as D (6 bases). This sequence was found in a woman aged 55-69 years in good health. The CDR3 loop reads CASSQEVTGEGRSDTQYF. The DNA for the CDR3 is TGCGCCAGCAGCCAAGAAGTGACAGGAGAAGGAAGGTCGGATACGCAGTATTTT.